The clone carrying this T cell receptor (beta chain) has just one count. The data originate from a study of neurological immune-mediated disorders. Every sequencing run produced over 160 million TCR-beta sequences, and the sequences from any one run covered 15-18 subjects. In TCRdb, the 5' RACE reads were re-called with MiXCR into one record per CDR3 protein. The sample lists some 28,000 distinct CDR3 sequences; about 12% were seen once. The germline V gene has CDR1 LGHNA and CDR2 YSLEER. Germline trimming cut 1 base from V and 3 bases from J; bases unmatched to any gene: 6. CDR3 length: 15 amino acids.

The sequence came from a man in his fifties or sixties in good health. The J gene is TRBJ2-7, the V gene TRBV4-3, with 7 nucleotides matching TRBD2. Source material: PBMCs. The CDR3 sequence: CASSQGRGTNYEQYF. CDR3 bases: TGCGCCAGCAGCCAAGGACGAGGGACTAACTACGAGCAGTACTTC.